This entry is about one T cell receptor beta chain. Its antigen is as yet unknown. Germline-derived CDR1 and CDR2 are MDHEN and SYDVKM. The CDR3 totals 15 residues. Trimming removed 2 bases from V and 2 bases from J, with 12 bases in between. These data are taken from a study of early T cells in non-severe SARS-CoV-2 infection. The overall study: Bulk RNA taken from unsorted whole blood was sequenced, leaving chains unpaired. General study points: Clonotype matching in VDJdb favored anti-spike CD8 responses and did not capture private and CD4 specificities.

The TCR library protocol attached unique molecular identifiers to the individual cDNA molecules. MiXCR was run by TCRdb on the 5' RACE reads, yielding one entry per CDR3 protein. The data show some 60,000 distinct CDR3 sequences, 10% to 15% seen once. This TCR was recovered from an adult who was a healthcare worker with PCR-confirmed SARS-CoV-2 infection or an uninfected control (not recorded which). This chain uses TRBV28 with TRBJ1-1, with TRBD1 as a possible D gene (5 bases). The input for sequencing was whole blood, taken at baseline. The CDR3 nucleotides read TGTGCCAGCAGTTTACCGGCGGGGGTAAACACTGAAGCTTTCTTT. Translated: CASSLPAGVNTEAFF.